This TCR beta chain is from a study of monozygotic twins with inflammatory bowel disease. Study-wide findings and caveats: Healthy co-twins showed greater TCRbeta diversity (inverse Simpson) than IBD patients. Background noise in patient repertoires may stem from differing immunosuppressive treatments. Distinct T cell subtypes could not be told apart. Support was absent for any single strong signal or clonotype linked to IBD.

The germline V gene has CDR1 LGHNA and CDR2 YNFKEQ. This CDR3 has 15 amino acids. TCRdb re-called the 5' RACE reads and catalogs CDR3 proteins one per entry, DNA excluded. This table lists more than 110,000 distinct CDR3 sequences. Of note for this clonotype: Its antigen is not known.

Sequencing was performed on blood. The chain recombines TRBV4-2 with TRBJ1-5; no DNA is available, so the TRBD1 call from TCRdb remains unchecked. The TCR originated in a human donor with ulcerative colitis or Crohn's disease, or a healthy co-twin of an affected twin (not recorded which). Here the CDR3 reads CASSPINRAEGPQHF.